The rows below give T cell receptor beta chains drawn from one sample of a study of T cell repertoires in cytomegalovirus infection. MiXCR was run by TCRdb on the reads, yielding one entry per CDR3 protein. This table holds about 490,000 distinct CDR3 sequences, 26% found once. The sample was PBMCs. All receptors derive from a human donor in good health (CMV status not recorded). Some clones in this sample may be carry-over from other donors' samples. CDR3s include the opening cysteine and the closing phenylalanine or tryptophan. A D gene is named only where the DNA matches it firmly. Some rows have no size entry. The others give once, few or many, or a class for an expanded clone.

clone_size: few; v_call: TRBV6-1; j_call: TRBJ2-7; d_call: NA; cdr3_aa: CASRRFYEQYF; cdr3_nt: TGTGCCAGCCGACGGTTTTACGAGCAGTACTTC
clone_size: NA; v_call: TRBV27; j_call: TRBJ1-1; d_call: NA; cdr3_aa: CASSLSNTGDTEAFF; cdr3_nt: TGTGCCAGCAGTTTATCGAATACGGGGGACACTGAAGCTTTCTTT
clone_size: NA; v_call: TRBV5-1; j_call: TRBJ1-2; d_call: NA; cdr3_aa: CASSPDGGASYTF; cdr3_nt: TGCGCCAGCAGCCCGGATGGGGGGGCAAGCTACACCTTC
clone_size: few; v_call: TRBV7-3; j_call: TRBJ2-1; d_call: TRBD2; cdr3_aa: CASSLTGGTSGRSTNNEQFF; cdr3_nt: TGTGCCAGCAGCTTAACAGGTGGGACTAGCGGGAGGTCGACGAACAATGAGCAGTTCTTC
clone_size: many; v_call: TRBV7-2; j_call: TRBJ2-1; d_call: NA; cdr3_aa: CATQRPGYNEQFF; cdr3_nt: TGTGCCACGCAGAGGCCGGGCTACAATGAGCAGTTCTTC
clone_size: NA; v_call: TRBV5-1; j_call: TRBJ2-3; d_call: TRBD2; cdr3_aa: CASGLAGGTSTDTQYF; cdr3_nt: TGCGCCAGCGGACTAGCGGGAGGGACTAGCACAGATACGCAGTATTTT
clone_size: NA; v_call: TRBV6-8; j_call: TRBJ2-7; d_call: TRBD2; cdr3_aa: CASSYSGTSLYEQYF; cdr3_nt: TGTGCCAGCAGTTACTCTGGGACTAGTCTCTACGAGCAGTACTTC
clone_size: few; v_call: TRBV5-1; j_call: TRBJ2-5; d_call: NA; cdr3_aa: CASSLGGQEETQYF; cdr3_nt: TGCGCCAGCAGCTTGGGAGGGCAGGAAGAGACCCAGTACTTC
clone_size: NA; v_call: TRBV20-1; j_call: TRBJ1-4; d_call: NA; cdr3_aa: CSARWGASGEKLFF; cdr3_nt: TGCAGTGCTAGATGGGGGGCGAGCGGCGAAAAACTGTTTTTT
clone_size: NA; v_call: TRBV6-8; j_call: TRBJ2-7; d_call: NA; cdr3_aa: CASSYSREIHEQYF; cdr3_nt: TGTGCCAGCAGTTACTCACGGGAGATCCACGAGCAGTACTTC
clone_size: NA; v_call: TRBV7-4; j_call: TRBJ2-5; d_call: NA; cdr3_aa: CASSLGGASETQYF; cdr3_nt: TGTGCCAGCAGCTTAGGGGGGGCGTCGGAGACCCAGTACTTC
clone_size: NA; v_call: TRBV24-1; j_call: TRBJ2-1; d_call: NA; cdr3_aa: CATSDDRKPYNEQFF; cdr3_nt: TGTGCCACCAGTGACGACAGGAAGCCCTACAATGAGCAGTTCTTC
clone_size: NA; v_call: TRBV5-4; j_call: TRBJ2-3; d_call: TRBD2; cdr3_aa: CASSPGLALRTDTQYF; cdr3_nt: TGTGCCAGCAGCCCAGGACTAGCGCTACGCACAGATACGCAGTATTTT
clone_size: NA; v_call: TRBV6-1; j_call: TRBJ2-7; d_call: NA; cdr3_aa: CASRDLGEQYF; cdr3_nt: TGTGCCAGCAGGGACCTAGGGGAGCAGTACTTC
clone_size: few; v_call: TRBV6-1; j_call: TRBJ1-5; d_call: TRBD1; cdr3_aa: CASSHDRGHNQPQHF; cdr3_nt: TGTGCCAGCAGTCATGACAGGGGGCACAATCAGCCCCAGCATTTT
clone_size: NA; v_call: TRBV7-9; j_call: TRBJ2-7; d_call: TRBD1; cdr3_aa: CASNGTDLYF; cdr3_nt: TGTGCCAGCAATGGGACAGATCTGTACTTC
clone_size: NA; v_call: TRBV19; j_call: TRBJ2-1; d_call: TRBD2; cdr3_aa: CASGTRGLAGLSSYNEQFF; cdr3_nt: TGTGCCAGCGGGACCCGGGGCCTAGCGGGCCTCAGCTCCTACAATGAGCAGTTCTTC
clone_size: many; v_call: TRBV12-3/TRBV12-4; j_call: TRBJ2-5; d_call: NA; cdr3_aa: CASSSLGMEETQYF; cdr3_nt: TGTGCCAGCAGTTCCTTGGGGATGGAAGAGACCCAGTACTTC
clone_size: many; v_call: TRBV7-2; j_call: TRBJ1-2; d_call: NA; cdr3_aa: CASSPFRGVGGSDPYGYTF; cdr3_nt: TGTGCCAGCAGCCCGTTCAGGGGAGTGGGAGGGTCTGACCCTTATGGCTACACCTTC
clone_size: NA; v_call: TRBV11-2; j_call: TRBJ1-1; d_call: NA; cdr3_aa: CASSLEGIFTEAFF; cdr3_nt: TGTGCCAGCAGCTTAGAGGGGATTTTCACTGAAGCTTTCTTT
clone_size: many; v_call: TRBV7-2; j_call: TRBJ1-1; d_call: NA; cdr3_aa: CASSDVWFSTEAFF; cdr3_nt: TGTGCCAGCAGCGACGTATGGTTTAGCACTGAAGCTTTCTTT
clone_size: NA; v_call: TRBV7-2; j_call: TRBJ2-1; d_call: NA; cdr3_aa: CASSPIGGYGEQFF; cdr3_nt: TGTGCCAGCAGCCCTATAGGGGGTTATGGGGAGCAGTTCTTC
clone_size: NA; v_call: TRBV27; j_call: TRBJ1-2; d_call: NA; cdr3_aa: CASSRGASYGYTF; cdr3_nt: TGTGCCAGCTCTAGAGGGGCTAGCTATGGCTACACCTTC
clone_size: few; v_call: TRBV6-2/TRBV6-3; j_call: TRBJ2-1; d_call: TRBD2; cdr3_aa: CASSSLASGSGEQFF; cdr3_nt: TGTGCCAGCAGTTCCCTGGCTAGCGGGAGCGGTGAGCAGTTCTTC
clone_size: NA; v_call: TRBV7-2; j_call: TRBJ2-5; d_call: NA; cdr3_aa: CASSHNTGSQETQYF; cdr3_nt: TGTGCCAGCAGCCACAATACAGGTTCCCAAGAGACCCAGTACTTC
clone_size: NA; v_call: TRBV28; j_call: TRBJ2-2; d_call: NA; cdr3_aa: CASSPAMNTGELFF; cdr3_nt: TGTGCCAGCAGTCCGGCGATGAACACCGGGGAGCTGTTTTTT
clone_size: few; v_call: TRBV7-7; j_call: TRBJ2-3; d_call: TRBD2; cdr3_aa: CASSLGGRETDTQYF; cdr3_nt: TGTGCTAGCAGCTTGGGCGGGAGAGAGACAGATACGCAGTATTTT
clone_size: NA; v_call: TRBV7-2; j_call: TRBJ2-2; d_call: TRBD1; cdr3_aa: CASRSDRASGELFF; cdr3_nt: TGTGCCAGCAGATCGGACAGGGCGTCCGGGGAGCTGTTTTTT
clone_size: few; v_call: TRBV11-2; j_call: TRBJ2-4; d_call: TRBD1; cdr3_aa: CASAGGTGSNIQYF; cdr3_nt: TGTGCCAGCGCTGGGGGGACAGGGAGCAACATTCAGTACTTC
clone_size: many; v_call: TRBV7-6; j_call: TRBJ2-3; d_call: TRBD2; cdr3_aa: CASSFLAGGPGTDTQYF; cdr3_nt: TGTGCCAGCAGCTTCCTAGCGGGAGGGCCGGGCACAGATACGCAGTATTTT
clone_size: few; v_call: TRBV5-6; j_call: TRBJ2-7; d_call: TRBD2; cdr3_aa: CASSPGLAGDDEQYF; cdr3_nt: TGTGCCAGCAGCCCAGGACTAGCGGGAGACGACGAGCAGTACTTC
clone_size: many; v_call: TRBV7-2; j_call: TRBJ2-7; d_call: TRBD1; cdr3_aa: CASSKGQGAREQYF; cdr3_nt: TGTGCCAGCAGCAAGGGACAGGGGGCGCGCGAGCAGTACTTC
clone_size: few; v_call: TRBV6-6; j_call: TRBJ2-4; d_call: NA; cdr3_aa: CASSYSPGLAKNIQYF; cdr3_nt: TGTGCCAGCAGTTACTCGCCGGGGTTAGCCAAAAACATTCAGTACTTC